The T cell receptor (beta chain) under discussion was sequenced for a study of blood T cell repertoires in COVID-19. Study-wide background: Nucleic acid was either cDNA or gDNA, and it came from T cells, B-cell-depleted T cells, or PBMCs.

Study processing details: Nucleated cell number was recorded as an estimate derived from reference gene primer amplification. Assay used: immunoSEQ multiplex PCR; TCRdb lists only in-frame clones, some missing. From that table come the V and J calls and clone size; the DNA was used to work out D and trimming. The data hold roughly 230,000 clones, with 84% observed a single time. The clonotype was recovered from a man aged 45-65 years with acute or convalescent COVID-19. The sequenced sample was peripheral blood.

CDR3 in DNA: TGTGCCAGCAGCTTAAGTGACACTAATTCACCCCTCCACTTT. Translated, it gives CASSLSDTNSPLHF. This chain connects TRBV11-3 to TRBJ1-6; D is undetermined. The CDR3 is 14 residues long. V was clipped by 2 bases and J by 6 bases, with 8 bases between them. Germline CDR1 is SGHNT and CDR2 is YENEEA.